A selection of T cell receptor beta chains follows, all from one sample in a study of shared clonotypes between healthy human individuals. Assay: immunoSEQ multiplex PCR; the TCRdb copy retains only in-frame clones and omits some. Of about 2.4 million clones in the sample, under 95% are singletons; the top ten hold around 0.37%. The material sequenced was naive CD4+ T cells from PBMCs. The receptor set was obtained from a man aged 18 to 35 in good health. Some clones in this sample may be carry-over from other donors' samples. The CDR3 runs from the conserved cysteine through the conserved F or W. The D gene is left open where the match is weak. Size is stated for part of the rows, as once, few or many counts, or as a class when the clone is expanded.

D	size	V	J	CDR3	DNA
-	-	TRBV9	TRBJ2-2	CASSPPGDGAGELFF	TGTGCCAGCAGCCCCCCGGGGGATGGGGCCGGGGAGCTGTTTTTT
-	-	TRBV2	TRBJ1-3	CASSNIVSGNTIYF	TGTGCCAGCAGTAACATAGTGTCGGGAAACACCATATATTTT
-	-	TRBV6-1	TRBJ2-7	CASSEGGTGLYEQYF	TGTGCCAGCAGTGAAGGGGGAACAGGCCTCTACGAGCAGTACTTC
TRBD1	-	TRBV5-6	TRBJ2-7	CASSLARTGGYEQYF	TGTGCCAGCAGCTTGGCGAGGACAGGGGGTTACGAGCAGTACTTC
TRBD1	few	TRBV7-2	TRBJ1-5	CASSLLGQGSQPQHF	TGTGCCAGCAGCTTATTAGGACAGGGTAGTCAGCCCCAGCATTTT
-	-	TRBV5-4	TRBJ2-1	CASSFPMKDNEQFF	TGTGCCAGCAGCTTCCCCATGAAGGACAATGAGCAGTTCTTC
-	-	TRBV7-9	TRBJ1-1	CASSLVGKDGVRSEAFF	TGTGCCAGCAGCTTAGTGGGAAAGGACGGGGTCAGGTCTGAAGCTTTCTTT
-	-	TRBV4-1	TRBJ1-1	CASSLWDTSNTEAFF	TGCGCCAGCAGCCTCTGGGACACCTCGAACACTGAAGCTTTCTTT
-	-	TRBV5-1	TRBJ1-1	CASSLGPIALTEAFF	TGCGCCAGCAGCCTGGGACCGATCGCTTTGACTGAAGCTTTCTTT
TRBD1	-	TRBV10-3	TRBJ2-7	CAISESGTGGSYEQYF	TGTGCCATCAGTGAATCCGGGACAGGGGGCAGCTACGAGCAGTACTTC
TRBD1	-	TRBV28	TRBJ2-5	CASSSSRTTGGETQYF	TGTGCCAGCAGTTCGTCCAGAACGACAGGGGGGGAGACCCAGTACTTC
TRBD1	-	TRBV7-3	TRBJ2-7	CASSLTGQGFEQYF	TGTGCCAGCAGCTTAACGGGACAGGGTTTCGAGCAGTACTTC
-	-	TRBV28	TRBJ1-1	CASAVFRDKMNTEAFF	TGTGCCAGCGCAGTGTTTCGGGATAAAATGAACACTGAAGCTTTCTTT
TRBD1	-	TRBV5-1	TRBJ1-5	CASSRTGGSNQPQHF	TGCGCCAGCAGTCGCACAGGGGGTAGCAATCAGCCCCAGCATTTT
-	-	TRBV5-4	TRBJ1-1	CASSLAFRENTEAFF	TGTGCCAGCAGCTTGGCCTTTCGCGAGAACACTGAAGCTTTCTTT
TRBD2	-	TRBV11-2	TRBJ2-7	CAGTSGAEQYF	TGTGCTGGGACTAGCGGGGCCGAGCAGTACTTC
TRBD1	-	TRBV11-2	TRBJ2-5	CASSFLRDRGLETQYF	TGTGCCAGCAGCTTCCTCCGGGACAGGGGGCTAGAGACCCAGTACTTC
-	-	TRBV10-3	TRBJ1-1	CAISESNPVEAFF	TGTGCCATCAGTGAGTCGAATCCAGTTGAAGCTTTCTTT
-	-	TRBV29-1	TRBJ2-1	CSVVELAYDNEQFF	TGCAGCGTCGTAGAACTAGCATATGACAATGAGCAGTTCTTC
-	-	TRBV28	TRBJ2-7	CASRVAGTASYEQYF	TGTGCCAGCAGGGTCGCCGGGACTGCTTCCTACGAGCAGTACTTC
TRBD1	-	TRBV29-1	TRBJ1-2	CSVGDRNYGYTF	TGCAGCGTTGGGGACAGGAACTATGGCTACACCTTC
-	-	TRBV28	TRBJ2-5	CASSKKLGRGTEYVQYQETQYF	TGTGCCAGCAGCAAAAAACTGGGACGCGGGACAGAGTACGTTCAGTACCAAGAGACCCAGTACTTC
-	-	TRBV28	TRBJ1-2	CASSLGGSSGYTF	TGTGCCAGCAGTTTAGGGGGGTCGAGCGGCTACACCTTC
-	-	TRBV5-6	TRBJ2-1	CASSFTAEQFF	TGTGCCAGCAGCTTCACGGCTGAGCAGTTCTTC
TRBD2	-	TRBV18	TRBJ2-5	CASSPPTSGRETQYF	TGTGCCAGCTCACCACCGACTAGCGGGAGGGAGACCCAGTACTTC
-	-	TRBV27	TRBJ1-5	CASSLSRQGNQPQHF	TGTGCCAGCAGTCTCAGTCGTCAGGGGAATCAGCCCCAGCATTTT
TRBD1	-	TRBV4-1	TRBJ1-4	CASSQVTGAGEKLFF	TGCGCCAGCAGCCAAGTAACAGGGGCAGGGGAAAAACTGTTTTTT
TRBD2	-	TRBV11-2	TRBJ2-3	CASSSRTSGSTDTQYF	TGTGCCAGCAGCTCGAGGACTAGCGGGAGTACAGATACGCAGTATTTT
-	-	TRBV27	TRBJ2-1	CASSPRGGSLNEQFF	TGTGCCAGCAGCCCCAGGGGGGGCTCGTTGAATGAGCAGTTCTTC
-	-	TRBV11-2	TRBJ2-5	CASSVDPQGQETQYF	TGTGCCAGCAGCGTAGACCCCCAGGGCCAAGAGACCCAGTACTTC
-	-	TRBV28	TRBJ2-1	CASRGTTALSYNEQFF	TGTGCCAGCAGAGGAACGACAGCTCTCTCCTACAATGAGCAGTTCTTC
-	-	TRBV7-9	TRBJ2-1	CASSLSLTDEQFF	TGTGCCAGCAGCTTGAGCTTAACGGATGAGCAGTTCTTC
-	once	TRBV28	TRBJ1-2	CASSLTGNYGYTF	TGTGCCAGCAGTCTTACTGGGAACTATGGCTACACCTTC
-	-	TRBV28	TRBJ2-7	CASSLRVLEQYF	TGTGCCAGCAGTCTAAGGGTTCTCGAGCAGTACTTC
-	-	TRBV11-2	TRBJ2-5	CASRHYSTRRQEGGTQYF	TGTGCCAGCAGACATTACAGCACGAGAAGACAGGAGGGGGGAACCCAGTACTTC
TRBD1	-	TRBV2	TRBJ2-7	CASSTGQLYEQYF	TGTGCCAGCTCAACGGGACAGCTTTACGAGCAGTACTTC
-	-	TRBV9	TRBJ1-2	CASSPIGRGNGYTF	TGTGCCAGCAGCCCCATTGGACGGGGCAATGGCTACACCTTC
TRBD2	-	TRBV5-6	TRBJ2-7	CASTEAGGAYEQYF	TGTGCCAGCACCGAGGCGGGGGGCGCCTACGAGCAGTACTTC
-	once	TRBV5-1	TRBJ2-1	CASSAGDGNSYNEQFF	TGCGCCAGCAGCGCCGGGGACGGGAATTCCTACAATGAGCAGTTCTTC
TRBD1	few	TRBV10-1	TRBJ1-5	CASSETGGQPQHF	TGCGCCAGCAGTGAGACAGGGGGCCAGCCCCAGCATTTT
-	-	TRBV5-1	TRBJ1-1	CASSVSHIENTEAFF	TGCGCCAGCAGTGTTTCACACATAGAGAACACTGAAGCTTTCTTT
-	-	TRBV7-3	TRBJ2-7	CARGSSLEQYF	TGTGCCAGGGGGTCGTCTCTCGAGCAGTACTTC
-	-	TRBV18	TRBJ1-5	CASSPTAGSNQPQHF	TGTGCCAGCTCACCAACGGCAGGTAGCAATCAGCCCCAGCATTTT
-	-	TRBV5-1	TRBJ1-4	CASSRSLSEATNEKLFF	TGCGCCAGCAGCCGATCCTTGTCCGAAGCAACTAATGAAAAACTGTTTTTT
-	-	TRBV2	TRBJ2-3	CATRLASTSTDTQYF	TGTGCCACCCGTCTGGCTAGCACAAGCACAGATACGCAGTATTTT
-	-	TRBV5-1	TRBJ2-7	CASSPVGAGTYEQYF	TGCGCCAGCAGCCCGGTAGGGGCGGGAACCTACGAGCAGTACTTC
-	-	TRBV6-1	TRBJ1-5	CASSEAGGNQPQHF	TGTGCCAGCAGTGAAGCAGGGGGTAATCAGCCCCAGCATTTT
TRBD2	-	TRBV5-6	TRBJ2-2	CASSLVTSGSNTGELFF	TGTGCCAGCAGCTTGGTAACTAGCGGATCGAACACCGGGGAGCTGTTTTTT